A single sample gave rise to the 28 T cell receptor beta chains below, sequenced in a study of T cell responses to AZD1222 COVID-19 vaccine. The method was immunoSEQ multiplex PCR; TCRdb's version includes in-frame clones alone and lacks a portion of them. The repertoire holds around 160,000 clones, about 91% seen once, with approximately 16% in the top ten. This specimen consisted of peripheral blood, obtained on day 0 of AZD1222 vaccination. The receptors originated from an adult in good health.

V gene TRBV5-8 combines with J gene TRBJ2-5; 7 nucleotides agree with TRBD1. J gave up 3 bases and V 3 bases, and 2 bases lay outside the gene matches. Germline loops: CDR1 SGHTS, CDR2 YDEGEE. There are 13 residues in the CDR3. This CDR3 is CASSWDREETQYF. The CDR3 bases are TGTGCCAGCAGCTGGGACAGAGAAGAGACCCAGTACTTC.

The CDR3 region is CASSPPTRNEQFF. CDR3 nucleotides: TGTGCCAGCAGTCCACCGACTAGGAATGAGCAGTTCTTC. The J gene is TRBJ2-1, the V gene TRBV27, with D maybe TRBD2 (6 bases). CDR3 length: 13 amino acids. Germline V gene data show CDR1 as MNHEY and CDR2 as SMNVEV (reference sequence). Trimming took 5 bases from V and 7 from J, leaving 12 bases between them.

V gene TRBV7-2 combines with J gene TRBJ2-1; tentatively, D is TRBD1 (5 bases). The CDR3 spans 15 residues. The ends were cut back, 3 bases at V and 0 bases at J, with 9 bases in the middle. Germline V gives CDR1 SGHTA, CDR2 FQGNSA. CDR3 sequence: CASSFTDSSYNEQFF. The DNA of the CDR3 is TGTGCCAGCAGCTTTACCGACAGCTCCTACAATGAGCAGTTCTTC.

This sequence joins TRBV5-6 and TRBJ1-1; no clear D gene. The CDR3 length is 13 residues. Per germline, CDR1 SGHDT and CDR2 YYEEEE. V was trimmed by 1 base and J by 4 bases, leaving 8 bases between them. CDR3 nucleotides: TGTGCCAGCAGCTTGTCCGGGGTCACTGAAGCTTTCTTT. This sequence encodes CASSLSGVTEAFF.

This chain joins TRBV5-1 and TRBJ1-1, with TRBD1 matching 9 bases. The ends lost 2 bases at V and 8 bases at J; junction bases unmatched: 4. CDR3 length equals 13 residues. Germline lookup yields CDR1 SGHRS and CDR2 YFSETQ. CDR3 sequence reads: CASSFRGTGEAFF. The CDR3 DNA is TGCGCCAGCAGCTTCCGTGGGACAGGGGAAGCTTTCTTT. Based on the CDR3 plus reference TRBV5-1 and TRBJ1-1, the full variable domain is KAGVTQTPRYLIKTRGQQVTLSCSPISGHRSVSWYQQTPGQGLQFLFEYFSETQRNKGNFPGRFSGRQFSNSRSEMNVSTLELGDSALYLCASSFRGTGEAFFGQGTRLTVV.

This rearrangement joins TRBV6-5 to TRBJ2-7; 10 bases map to TRBD1. Germline V gene sequence: CDR1 MNHEY, CDR2 SVGAGI. V trimming: 2 bases; J trimming: 2 bases; junction bases outside the gene matches: 3. The CDR3 has 15 residues. The CDR3 sequence is CASSYTGTGAYEQYF. CDR3 coding DNA: TGTGCCAGCAGTTACACCGGGACAGGGGCCTACGAGCAGTACTTC.

The chain is built from TRBV5-1 and TRBJ1-2; TRBD1 might be the D (5 bases). V shed 7 bases and J shed 5 bases, with 12 bases lying between them. CDR3 length equals 12 residues. The germline V gene has CDR1 SGHRS and CDR2 YFSETQ. CDR3 in amino acids: CASFEWGYGYTF. Written as DNA, the CDR3 is TGCGCCAGCTTCGAGTGGGGGTATGGCTACACCTTC.

The chain employs TRBV7-9 and TRBJ1-2, with D unclear. The germline CDR1 and CDR2 sequences are SEHNR and FQNEAQ (reference sequence). CDR3 length: 15 amino acids. V gave up 1 base and J gave up 0 bases, with 9 bases separating them. CDR3 amino acids: CASSLVEGTNYGYTF. The CDR3 region has the DNA TGTGCCAGCAGCTTAGTAGAGGGAACTAACTATGGCTACACCTTC. The full variable domain, in which reference TRBV7-9 and TRBJ1-2 provide the parts outside the CDR3, is DTGVSQNPRHKITKRGQNVTFRCDPISEHNRLYWYRQTLGQGPEFLTYFQNEAQLEKSRLLSDRFSAERPKGSFSTLEIQRTEQGDSAMYLCASSLVEGTNYGYTFGSGTRLTVV.

The V call is TRBV5-1, the J call TRBJ2-1; no firm D call. This CDR3 comprises 15 residues. Germline V gene sequence: CDR1 SGHRS, CDR2 YFSETQ. V was pared by 0 bases and J by 6 bases, with 13 bases between. The DNA of the CDR3 is TGCGCCAGCAGCTTGGAACAGCCCCGTCTCAATGAGCAGTTCTTC. This translates into CASSLEQPRLNEQFF.

Only one count was recorded for this clone. The chain recombines TRBV5-8 with TRBJ1-2; TRBD1 matches 7 bases. Losses at the gene ends were 4 bases for V and 2 bases for J; bases not matched to a gene: 2. Germline CDR1 reads SGHTS; CDR2 reads YDEGEE. The CDR3 consists of 13 residues. CDR3 DNA: TGTGCCAGCAGCCGACAGGGCAACTATGGCTACACCTTC. This gives the protein CASSRQGNYGYTF. Drawing the rest from reference TRBV5-8 and TRBJ1-2, the complete variable domain is EAGVTQSPTHLIKTRGQQATLRCSPISGHTSVYWYQQALGLGLQFLLWYDEGEERNRGNFPPRFSGRQFPNYSSELNVNALELEDSALYLCASSRQGNYGYTFGSGTRLTVV.

The rearrangement joins TRBV7-9 to TRBJ1-1; TRBD1 is a possible D gene (6 bases). The V gene's germline CDR1 is SEHNR and CDR2 FQNEAQ (reference sequence). V was trimmed by 5 bases and J by 6 bases, leaving 13 bases between them. The CDR3 length is 13 residues. CDR3 residues: CASSPTGLSEAFF. CDR3 in DNA: TGTGCCAGCAGCCCTACAGGGCTATCTGAAGCTTTCTTT.

This rearrangement joins TRBV7-9 to TRBJ1-1; a possible D gene is TRBD1 (6 bases). There are 15 residues in the CDR3. Germline V CDR1 and CDR2: SEHNR, FQNEAQ (reference sequence). The V gene lost 5 bases and the J gene lost 3 bases, with 16 bases spanning the gap. CDR3 sequence reads: CASSPGGRMDTEAFF. Here the CDR3 DNA reads TGTGCCAGCAGCCCCGGGGGGCGCATGGACACTGAAGCTTTCTTT.

V usage is TRBV28 and J usage is TRBJ1-2; 9 positions agree with TRBD1. Germline V CDR1 and CDR2: MDHEN, SYDVKM. The CDR3 covers 15 residues. Trimming took 5 bases from V and 8 from J; bases not matched to a gene: 12. CDR3 DNA: TGTGCCAGCAGTGCCCGAGACAGGGGGTCCAAGGGCTACACCTTC. Translated, it gives CASSARDRGSKGYTF.

This chain uses TRBV6-2 or TRBV6-3 with TRBJ1-5, with D possibly TRBD1 on 6 matching bases. The V and J ends lost 6 bases and 5 bases respectively, with 14 bases between them. From germline, CDR1 is MNHEY and CDR2 SVGEGT. This CDR3 has 14 residues. DNA for the CDR3: TGTGCCAGCAGCCTAAACAGGGCCGATCAGCCCCAGCATTTT. It specifies CASSLNRADQPQHF.

This chain uses TRBV9 with TRBJ2-1, with D perhaps TRBD1 (5 bases). From germline, CDR1 is SGDLS and CDR2 YYNGEE. The CDR3 has 15 residues. The germline V and J ends were trimmed by 1 base and 0 bases, with 8 bases remaining between them. As DNA, the CDR3 is TGTGCCAGCAGCGTACAGGGTGGCTCCTACAATGAGCAGTTCTTC. Protein product: CASSVQGGSYNEQFF.

This clone was observed a handful of times. J is TRBJ1-4 and V is TRBV2; weak D call: TRBD1 (5 bases). The V end was cut by 3 bases, the J end by 5 bases, with 13 bases between. In germline, CDR1 is SNHLY, CDR2 FYNNEI. This CDR3 spans 15 amino acids. The CDR3: CASSDPTGGNEKLFF. Here the CDR3 DNA reads TGTGCCAGCAGTGATCCGACTGGGGGAAATGAAAAACTGTTTTTT.

The chain couples TRBV30 to TRBJ1-2; 8 bases align to TRBD1. The CDR3 has 14 amino acids. CDR1 GTSNPN and CDR2 SVGIG come from the germline V gene (reference sequence). With V trimmed by 4 bases and J by 2 bases, 6 bases remained unmatched. CDR3 in DNA: TGTGCCTGGATAGACAGGGGAGGGAACTATGGCTACACCTTC. It encodes CAWIDRGGNYGYTF.

The chain joins TRBV18 to TRBJ1-2; no clear D gene. The CDR3 totals 13 residues. Germline CDR1 is KGHSH and CDR2 is LQKENI. Trimming stripped 2 bases from V and 8 bases from J, with 12 bases between. CDR3 residues: CASSPEPKEGYTF. The DNA for the CDR3 is TGTGCCAGCTCACCAGAACCAAAGGAGGGCTACACCTTC.

This clone occurred a few times. The V gene is TRBV7-9, the J gene TRBJ1-1; the match to TRBD1 covers 7 bases. V lost 0 bases and J lost 7; bases outside the gene matches: 11. This CDR3 is 16 amino acids long. Germline loops: CDR1 SEHNR, CDR2 FQNEAQ (reference sequence). The DNA for the CDR3 is TGTGCCAGCAGCTTAGCAGGGGGCGCGGGTTTGGGTGAAGCTTTCTTT. Its protein product is CASSLAGGAGLGEAFF.

This clone was detected only once. V usage is TRBV6-5 and J usage is TRBJ1-2, with no clear D. This CDR3 spans 13 amino acids. Looked up from germline, CDR1 is MNHEY and CDR2 is SVGAGI. The V and J ends lost 0 bases and 8 bases respectively, with 10 bases between them. The CDR3 loop is CASSYSGPGGYTF. CDR3 bases: TGTGCCAGCAGTTACTCAGGGCCTGGCGGCTACACCTTC.

This sequence joins TRBV7-2 and TRBJ2-3; a weak D match, TRBD2 (6 bases). V lost 6 bases to trimming and J lost 2 bases, with 12 bases between them. Germline V gives CDR1 SGHTA, CDR2 FQGNSA. CDR3 length equals 14 residues. CDR3 sequence: CASRIGGVTDTQYF. CDR3 coding DNA: TGTGCCAGCAGGATAGGAGGGGTCACAGATACGCAGTATTTT.

The J gene is TRBJ1-3, the V gene TRBV27; D is perhaps TRBD1 (5 bases). CDR1 and CDR2 (germline): MNHEY, SMNVEV (reference sequence). V was shortened by 4 bases and J by 0 bases, with 16 bases between the two germline ends. This CDR3 contains 17 residues. The CDR3 DNA is TGTGCCAGCAGTTCTCCCGGGACTTCATCCTCTGGAAACACCATATATTTT. Its protein product is CASSSPGTSSSGNTIYF.

The chain carries TRBV5-1 and TRBJ2-1, with D perhaps TRBD2 (5 bases). V lost 0 bases and J 8 bases, leaving 12 bases between the germline ends. Germline V lookup: CDR1 SGHRS, CDR2 YFSETQ. The CDR3 contains 14 residues. CDR3 sequence (DNA): TGCGCCAGCAGCTTGGCCGAACTGGAGGATGAGCAGTTCTTC. Its translation: CASSLAELEDEQFF.

This clone occurred once. Here the CDR3 reads CASSPEAGDSGNTIYF. In nucleotides, the CDR3 is TGCGCCAGCAGCCCCGAAGCTGGGGACAGTGGAAACACCATATATTTT. The chain combines TRBV5-1 with TRBJ1-3, with 7 bases identical to TRBD1. There are 16 residues in the CDR3. The V gene's germline CDR1 is SGHRS and CDR2 YFSETQ. Trimming took 4 bases from V and 3 from J; bases not matched to a gene: 10.

J is TRBJ1-6 and V is TRBV30; D not resolved. Germline-derived CDR1 and CDR2 are GTSNPN and SVGIG (reference sequence). V shed 3 bases and J shed 6 bases, with 15 bases lying between them. This CDR3 spans 15 amino acids. The CDR3 region has the DNA TGTGCCTGGAGCCAGACCGGGATTACTAATTCACCCCTCCACTTT. This gives the protein CAWSQTGITNSPLHF.

This clone was picked up one time. The rearrangement joins TRBV7-2 to TRBJ2-5; D remains unclear. This CDR3 region has 14 residues. Deletions cut 0 bases from V and 1 base from J, with 6 bases between. Germline CDR1 and CDR2: SGHTA and FQGNSA. This chain's CDR3 is CASSLAAAQETQYF. The CDR3 coding sequence is TGTGCCAGCAGCTTAGCGGCGGCCCAAGAGACCCAGTACTTC.

This chain uses TRBV5-1 with TRBJ1-1; a weak D match, TRBD1 (5 bases). The length of the CDR3 is 13 residues. Germline CDR1 and CDR2: SGHRS and YFSETQ. Trimming shortened V by 4 bases and J by 10 bases, and 17 bases separated the two germline ends. This CDR3 is CASSPNTGAGAFF. The CDR3 region has the DNA TGCGCCAGCAGCCCAAATACCGGGGCAGGAGCTTTCTTT.

The rearrangement joins TRBV13 to TRBJ1-2, with 10 bases identical to TRBD1. This CDR3 contains 17 residues. Germline values: CDR1 PRHDT, CDR2 FYEKMQ (reference sequence). Trimming cost V 4 bases and J 3 bases; bases outside gene matches: 11. CDR3 sequence reads: CASSWRTGGVGDYGYTF. The CDR3 nucleotides read TGTGCCAGCAGCTGGCGGACAGGGGGAGTGGGTGACTATGGCTACACCTTC.